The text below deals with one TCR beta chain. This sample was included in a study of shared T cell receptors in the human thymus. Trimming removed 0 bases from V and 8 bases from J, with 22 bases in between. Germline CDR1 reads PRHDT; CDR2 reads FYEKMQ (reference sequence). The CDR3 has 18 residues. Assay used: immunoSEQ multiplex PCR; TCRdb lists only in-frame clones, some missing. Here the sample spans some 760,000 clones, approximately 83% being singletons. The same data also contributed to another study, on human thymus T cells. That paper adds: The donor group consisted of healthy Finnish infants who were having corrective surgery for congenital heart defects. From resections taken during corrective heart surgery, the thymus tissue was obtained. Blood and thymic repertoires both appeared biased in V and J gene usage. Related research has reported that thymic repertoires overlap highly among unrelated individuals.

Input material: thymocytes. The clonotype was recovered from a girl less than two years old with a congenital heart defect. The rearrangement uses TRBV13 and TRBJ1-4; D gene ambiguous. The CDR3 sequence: CASSLGSGEGQVLEKLFF. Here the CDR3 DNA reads TGTGCCAGCAGCTTAGGCAGCGGGGAAGGGCAGGTGTTGGAAAAACTGTTTTTT.